Listed below are T cell receptor beta chains from one sample, sequenced in a study of blood T cell repertoires in COVID-19. Assay used: immunoSEQ multiplex PCR; TCRdb lists only in-frame clones, some missing. This table has under 200,000 clones, more than 80% appearing once. Input material: PBMCs or T cells enriched from blood (not recorded which). Source of these receptors: a woman under 30 who had recovered from COVID-19. Each CDR3 is given with its conserved first and last residue. A D gene is named only where the DNA matches it firmly.

CDR3 protein: CASSQDLVANSPLHF; D gene: -; V gene: TRBV3-1/TRBV3-2; J gene: TRBJ1-6
CDR3 protein: CASSLQEGATGYTF; D gene: TRBD1; V gene: TRBV5-4; J gene: TRBJ1-2
CDR3 protein: CASSPRDRRNYGYTF; D gene: TRBD1; V gene: TRBV3-1/TRBV3-2; J gene: TRBJ1-2
CDR3 protein: CSVDLQSYEQYF; D gene: -; V gene: TRBV29-1; J gene: TRBJ2-7
CDR3 protein: CADLTGVGIIPPGNTIYF; D gene: -; V gene: TRBV28; J gene: TRBJ1-3
CDR3 protein: CASRNRGSGEKLFF; D gene: TRBD1; V gene: TRBV28; J gene: TRBJ1-4
CDR3 protein: CASSQPFNEKLFF; D gene: -; V gene: TRBV4-1; J gene: TRBJ1-4
CDR3 protein: CASSFQGPAYGYTF; D gene: -; V gene: TRBV27; J gene: TRBJ1-2
CDR3 protein: CSVEERSNYGYTF; D gene: -; V gene: TRBV29-1; J gene: TRBJ1-2
CDR3 protein: CASSSIRDRDRGRVEAFF; D gene: TRBD1; V gene: TRBV5-1; J gene: TRBJ1-1
CDR3 protein: CASSVDQGGGNTIYF; D gene: -; V gene: TRBV9; J gene: TRBJ1-3
CDR3 protein: CASTPEGSFRETQYF; D gene: -; V gene: TRBV9; J gene: TRBJ2-5
CDR3 protein: CASSNRDGYGYTF; D gene: -; V gene: TRBV13; J gene: TRBJ1-2
CDR3 protein: CASSWDTSSYNSPLHF; D gene: -; V gene: TRBV5-4; J gene: TRBJ1-6
CDR3 protein: CASSSIRGVETQYF; D gene: TRBD2; V gene: TRBV27; J gene: TRBJ2-5
CDR3 protein: CASRLMDRRLEAFF; D gene: -; V gene: TRBV2; J gene: TRBJ1-1
CDR3 protein: CASVGGLNTEAFF; D gene: -; V gene: TRBV2; J gene: TRBJ1-1
CDR3 protein: CASSPGQASYEQYF; D gene: TRBD1; V gene: TRBV9; J gene: TRBJ2-7
CDR3 protein: CATSRMSAGARQETQYF; D gene: -; V gene: TRBV15; J gene: TRBJ2-5
CDR3 protein: CASSQAREAFF; D gene: -; V gene: TRBV3-1/TRBV3-2; J gene: TRBJ1-1
CDR3 protein: CASSVCRAVGVTDTQYF; D gene: -; V gene: TRBV9; J gene: TRBJ2-3
CDR3 protein: CAISEGGGLPSYEQYF; D gene: -; V gene: TRBV10-3; J gene: TRBJ2-7
CDR3 protein: CASSLEAGFLYTEAFF; D gene: -; V gene: TRBV5-4; J gene: TRBJ1-1
CDR3 protein: CSASPYRAGGPGTQYF; D gene: TRBD2; V gene: TRBV20-1; J gene: TRBJ2-3
CDR3 protein: CASSSLAGAGTEAFF; D gene: -; V gene: TRBV7-9; J gene: TRBJ1-1
CDR3 protein: CASSLAVEGMETQYF; D gene: -; V gene: TRBV28; J gene: TRBJ2-5
CDR3 protein: CASSGHSNYGYTF; D gene: -; V gene: TRBV12-3/TRBV12-4; J gene: TRBJ1-2
CDR3 protein: CASSRWPTSGGAINEQFF; D gene: TRBD2; V gene: TRBV5-1; J gene: TRBJ2-1
CDR3 protein: CASSPQVAGYEQYF; D gene: TRBD2; V gene: TRBV6-6; J gene: TRBJ2-7
CDR3 protein: CASSLWTGGYTEAFF; D gene: TRBD1; V gene: TRBV19; J gene: TRBJ1-1
CDR3 protein: CASSDTGFYNEQFF; D gene: -; V gene: TRBV9; J gene: TRBJ2-1
CDR3 protein: CASSSTGQFNYGYTF; D gene: TRBD1; V gene: TRBV7-9; J gene: TRBJ1-2
CDR3 protein: CASSEGTGGYGETQYF; D gene: TRBD1; V gene: TRBV9; J gene: TRBJ2-5
CDR3 protein: CASSLAGGTTNEKLFF; D gene: TRBD1; V gene: TRBV5-1; J gene: TRBJ1-4
CDR3 protein: CASRLGQTGQPQHF; D gene: -; V gene: TRBV6-5; J gene: TRBJ1-5
CDR3 protein: CASSLMIGSLAGVRETQYF; D gene: TRBD2; V gene: TRBV7-2; J gene: TRBJ2-5
CDR3 protein: CASSLTVPTLISYNEQFF; D gene: -; V gene: TRBV5-1; J gene: TRBJ2-1
CDR3 protein: CASSLVRDTLHF; D gene: -; V gene: TRBV7-2; J gene: TRBJ1-6
CDR3 protein: CASSYSGGNTEAFF; D gene: -; V gene: TRBV6-5; J gene: TRBJ1-1
CDR3 protein: CASSHPPGGTRGTQYF; D gene: -; V gene: TRBV7-2; J gene: TRBJ2-5
CDR3 protein: CASSVDSRGRGRDTIYF; D gene: TRBD1; V gene: TRBV9; J gene: TRBJ1-3
CDR3 protein: CASSLLRVVSGNTIYF; D gene: -; V gene: TRBV28; J gene: TRBJ1-3
CDR3 protein: CASSLASSEAFF; D gene: -; V gene: TRBV7-8; J gene: TRBJ1-1
CDR3 protein: CASSPTPSPPQVPPHSNTEAFF; D gene: -; V gene: TRBV19; J gene: TRBJ1-1
CDR3 protein: CASRASYNEQFF; D gene: -; V gene: TRBV19; J gene: TRBJ2-1
CDR3 protein: CASSTRPAAEQYF; D gene: -; V gene: TRBV19; J gene: TRBJ2-7
CDR3 protein: CASSAAPIYEQYF; D gene: -; V gene: TRBV7-8; J gene: TRBJ2-7
CDR3 protein: CASSSETTEAFF; D gene: -; V gene: TRBV12-3/TRBV12-4; J gene: TRBJ1-1
CDR3 protein: CASSPSPREAHNEQFF; D gene: TRBD2; V gene: TRBV4-2; J gene: TRBJ2-1
CDR3 protein: CASSYDRGDTQYF; D gene: TRBD1; V gene: TRBV6-5; J gene: TRBJ2-3
CDR3 protein: CASGPRDRGTQPQHF; D gene: TRBD1; V gene: TRBV2; J gene: TRBJ1-5
CDR3 protein: CAISESIAGAFEDTQYF; D gene: TRBD2; V gene: TRBV10-3; J gene: TRBJ2-3
CDR3 protein: CASSLSSSYQPQHF; D gene: -; V gene: TRBV28; J gene: TRBJ1-5
CDR3 protein: CAWSARTGINEKLFF; D gene: TRBD1; V gene: TRBV30; J gene: TRBJ1-4